This TCR beta chain was sequenced for a study of shared T cell receptors in the human thymus. This clone was seen once. Sequencing used immunoSEQ multiplex PCR; TCRdb keeps in-frame clones, though not all of them. The profile covers over 65,000 clones, with about 96% appearing a single time and approximately 0.035% taken by the ten largest. Trimming stripped 7 bases from V and 1 base from J, with 17 bases between. Germline lookup yields CDR1 SGHRS and CDR2 YFSETQ. CDR3 length: 16 amino acids. This chain joins TRBV5-1 and TRBJ2-2, with D tentatively TRBD1 (5 bases). The sequence came from a human donor. Sequencing input: thymocytes. The CDR3: CASAQINTGNTGELFF. Written as DNA, the CDR3 is TGCGCCAGCGCCCAAATTAATACAGGGAACACCGGGGAGCTGTTTTTT.